The TCR beta chain under discussion was sequenced for a study of blood T cell repertoires in COVID-19. Libraries were prepared by immunoSEQ multiplex PCR; TCRdb keeps only in-frame clonotypes and omits some of them. The profile shows over 300,000 clones, roughly 86% of them singletons. V gave up 3 bases and J gave up 4 bases; unmatched junction bases: 9. The CDR3 covers 16 residues. Germline CDR1 is WSHSY and CDR2 is SAAADI. The sample consisted of peripheral blood. The J gene is TRBJ2-7, the V gene TRBV10-2; 10 positions match TRBD1. The sequence was collected from a woman aged 50 to 60 with acute or convalescent COVID-19. CDR3 residues: CASSDGSRTGGYEQYF. DNA of the CDR3: TGCGCCAGCAGTGATGGGTCGAGGACAGGGGGATACGAGCAGTACTTC.